The entry that follows covers one T cell receptor beta chain sequence. One entry per CDR3 protein, called by TCRdb with MiXCR from the RT-PCR reads. The table records about a million distinct CDR3 sequences, more than 15% of them present only once. This specimen belongs to a study of patients and donors after allogeneic stem cell transplantation. The germline CDR1 and CDR2 sequences are SGDLS and YYNGEE. The CDR3 contains 14 residues. The germline V and J ends were trimmed by 0 bases and 2 bases, with 9 bases remaining between them. This chain uses TRBV9 with TRBJ2-7; D is possibly TRBD2 (5 bases). Material: blood, either unsorted or a sorted T cell fraction (not recorded which). This clonotype was sampled from a human donor who was either an allogeneic HSCT recipient or a stem cell or donor lymphocyte infusion donor (not recorded which). It is not recorded whose cells these are; they may come from a transplant donor. The CDR3, as DNA: TGTGCCAGCAGCGTAGTGGACTCCACCTACGAGCAGTACTTC. Its translation is CASSVVDSTYEQYF.